A selection of T cell receptor beta chains follows, all from one sample in a study of blood T cell repertoires in COVID-19. Sequencing used immunoSEQ multiplex PCR; TCRdb keeps in-frame clones, though not all of them. Of under 200,000 clones listed, about 80% were seen once; the top ten hold 3% to 3.5%. Specimen: PBMCs or T cells enriched from blood (not recorded which). These receptors originate from a woman aged 60-75 years who had recovered from COVID-19. CDR3s include the opening cysteine and the closing phenylalanine or tryptophan. Each record gives: CDR3 length, D gene, clone size, V gene, J gene, CDR3 DNA, CDR3 protein. A D gene is named only where the DNA matches it firmly. Size is stated for part of the rows, as once, few or many counts, or as a class when the clone is expanded.

len: 14; d_gene: -; abundance: -; v_gene: TRBV11-2; j_gene: TRBJ2-7; CDR3nt: TGTGCCAGCAGCTTAGTCGCGGCTTCCTACGAGCAGTACTTC; CDR3aa: CASSLVAASYEQYF
len: 14; d_gene: -; abundance: -; v_gene: TRBV5-3; j_gene: TRBJ1-5; CDR3nt: TGTGCCAGAAGCTTGGCCCCGGGGTTCCAGCCCCAGCATTTT; CDR3aa: CARSLAPGFQPQHF
len: 16; d_gene: -; abundance: -; v_gene: TRBV5-4; j_gene: TRBJ1-1; CDR3nt: TGTGCCAGCAGCGAAGTTGAGGGCAGCCAGAACACTGAAGCTTTCTTT; CDR3aa: CASSEVEGSQNTEAFF
len: 16; d_gene: -; abundance: -; v_gene: TRBV5-6; j_gene: TRBJ1-1; CDR3nt: TGTGCCAGCAGCTTTTTTGGCTTTGCTGGGAACACTGAAGCTTTCTTT; CDR3aa: CASSFFGFAGNTEAFF
len: 13; d_gene: -; abundance: -; v_gene: TRBV5-1; j_gene: TRBJ1-5; CDR3nt: TGCGCCAGCAGCTTGGCAGGGGATCAGCCCCAGCATTTT; CDR3aa: CASSLAGDQPQHF
len: 16; d_gene: -; abundance: -; v_gene: TRBV4-1; j_gene: TRBJ2-5; CDR3nt: TGCGCCAGCAGCCAAGATAGGGGCGGGGTCATAGAGACCCAGTACTTC; CDR3aa: CASSQDRGGVIETQYF
len: 15; d_gene: TRBD1; abundance: -; v_gene: TRBV3-1/TRBV3-2; j_gene: TRBJ1-4; CDR3nt: TGTGCCAGCAGCCGGGAGACAGGGGGAAATGAAAAACTGTTTTTT; CDR3aa: CASSRETGGNEKLFF
len: 16; d_gene: TRBD1; abundance: -; v_gene: TRBV27; j_gene: TRBJ1-4; CDR3nt: TGTGCCAGCAGTTTGTCTGGGACAGGGGAGAATGAAAAACTGTTTTTT; CDR3aa: CASSLSGTGENEKLFF
len: 13; d_gene: -; abundance: many; v_gene: TRBV2; j_gene: TRBJ1-2; CDR3nt: TGTGCCAGCAGCGCACAGGGAGCGGATGGCTACACCTTC; CDR3aa: CASSAQGADGYTF
len: 16; d_gene: TRBD1; abundance: -; v_gene: TRBV11-2; j_gene: TRBJ1-6; CDR3nt: TGTGCCAGCAGCCCAAAGGACAGGGGGGATAATTCACCCCTCCACTTT; CDR3aa: CASSPKDRGDNSPLHF